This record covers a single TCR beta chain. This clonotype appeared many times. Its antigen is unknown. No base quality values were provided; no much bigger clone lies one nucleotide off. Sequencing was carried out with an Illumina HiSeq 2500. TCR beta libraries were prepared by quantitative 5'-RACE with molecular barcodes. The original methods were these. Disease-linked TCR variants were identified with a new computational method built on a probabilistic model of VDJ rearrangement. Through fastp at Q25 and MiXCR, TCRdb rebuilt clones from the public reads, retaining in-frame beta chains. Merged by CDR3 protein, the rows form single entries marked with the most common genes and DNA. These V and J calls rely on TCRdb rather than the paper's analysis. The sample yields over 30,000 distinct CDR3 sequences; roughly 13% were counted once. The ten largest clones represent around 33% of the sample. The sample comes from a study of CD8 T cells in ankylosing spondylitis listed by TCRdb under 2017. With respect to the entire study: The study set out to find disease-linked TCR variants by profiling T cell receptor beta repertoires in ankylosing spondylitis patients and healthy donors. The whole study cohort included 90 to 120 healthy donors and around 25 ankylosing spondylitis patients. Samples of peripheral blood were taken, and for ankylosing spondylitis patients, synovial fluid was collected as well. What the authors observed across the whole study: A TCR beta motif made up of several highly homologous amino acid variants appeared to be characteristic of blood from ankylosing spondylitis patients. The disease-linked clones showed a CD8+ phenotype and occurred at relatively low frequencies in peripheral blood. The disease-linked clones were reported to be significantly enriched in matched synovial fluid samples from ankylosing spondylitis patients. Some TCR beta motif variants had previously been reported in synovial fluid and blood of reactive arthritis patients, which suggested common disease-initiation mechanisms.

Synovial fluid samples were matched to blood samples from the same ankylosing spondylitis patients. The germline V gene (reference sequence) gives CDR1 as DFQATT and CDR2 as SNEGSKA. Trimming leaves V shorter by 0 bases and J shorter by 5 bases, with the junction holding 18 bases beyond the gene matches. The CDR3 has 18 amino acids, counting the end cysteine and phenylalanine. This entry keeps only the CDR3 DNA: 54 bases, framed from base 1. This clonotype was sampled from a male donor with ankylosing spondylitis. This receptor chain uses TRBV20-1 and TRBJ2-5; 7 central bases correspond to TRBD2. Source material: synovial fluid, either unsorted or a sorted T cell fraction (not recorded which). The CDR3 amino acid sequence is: CSARDGPAAGSMGETQYF. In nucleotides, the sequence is TGCAGTGCTAGAGATGGCCCTGCAGCGGGATCTATGGGGGAGACCCAGTACTTC.